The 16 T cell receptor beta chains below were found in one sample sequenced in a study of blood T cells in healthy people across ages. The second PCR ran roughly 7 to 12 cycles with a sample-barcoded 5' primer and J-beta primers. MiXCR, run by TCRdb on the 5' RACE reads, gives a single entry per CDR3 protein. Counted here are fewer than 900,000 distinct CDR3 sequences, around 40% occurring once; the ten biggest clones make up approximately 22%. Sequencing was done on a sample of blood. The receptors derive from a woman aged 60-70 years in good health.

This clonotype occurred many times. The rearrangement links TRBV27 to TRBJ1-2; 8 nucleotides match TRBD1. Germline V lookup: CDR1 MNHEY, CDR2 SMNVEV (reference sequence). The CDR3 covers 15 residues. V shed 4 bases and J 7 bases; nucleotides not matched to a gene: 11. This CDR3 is CASSSWDRSAGGYTF. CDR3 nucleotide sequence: TGTGCCAGCAGTTCTTGGGACAGGTCCGCCGGTGGCTACACCTTC.

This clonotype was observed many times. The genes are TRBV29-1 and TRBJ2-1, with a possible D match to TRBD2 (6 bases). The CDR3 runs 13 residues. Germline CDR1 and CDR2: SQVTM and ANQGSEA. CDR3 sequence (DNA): TGCAGTGTTTCTAGCGTCTCCTACAATGAGCAGTTCTTC. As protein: CSVSSVSYNEQFF.

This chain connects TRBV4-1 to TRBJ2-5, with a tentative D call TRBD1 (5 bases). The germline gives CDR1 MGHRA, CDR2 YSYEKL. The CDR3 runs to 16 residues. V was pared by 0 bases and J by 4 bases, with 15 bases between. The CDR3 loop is CASSQDFGRARETQYF. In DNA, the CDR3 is TGCGCCAGCAGCCAAGATTTTGGCAGGGCCCGAGAGACCCAGTACTTC.

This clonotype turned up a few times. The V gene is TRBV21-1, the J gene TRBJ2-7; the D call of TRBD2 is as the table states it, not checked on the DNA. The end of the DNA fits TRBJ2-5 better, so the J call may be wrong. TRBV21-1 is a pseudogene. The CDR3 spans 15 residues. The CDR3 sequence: CASTYGLVVQETQYF. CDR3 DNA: TGTGCCAGCACCTACGGGCTAGTCGTCCAAGAGACCCAGTACTTC.

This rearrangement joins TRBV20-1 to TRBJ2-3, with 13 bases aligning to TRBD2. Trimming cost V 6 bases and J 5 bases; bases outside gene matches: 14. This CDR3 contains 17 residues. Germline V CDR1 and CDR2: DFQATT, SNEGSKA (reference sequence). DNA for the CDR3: TGCAGTGCAACTACGACAGAACTAGCGGGAGGGAAAGATACGCAGTATTTT. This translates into CSATTTELAGGKDTQYF.

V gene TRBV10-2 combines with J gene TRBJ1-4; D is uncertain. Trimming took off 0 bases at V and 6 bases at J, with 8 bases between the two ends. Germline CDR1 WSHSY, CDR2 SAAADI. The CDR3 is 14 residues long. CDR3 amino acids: CASSESSLDEKLFF. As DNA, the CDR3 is TGCGCCAGCAGTGAGTCGAGTTTGGATGAAAAACTGTTTTTT.

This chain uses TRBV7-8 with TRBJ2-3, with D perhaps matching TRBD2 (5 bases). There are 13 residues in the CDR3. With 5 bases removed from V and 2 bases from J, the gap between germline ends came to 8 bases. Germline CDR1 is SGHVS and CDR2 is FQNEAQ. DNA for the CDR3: TGTGCCAGCAGCAAAGCGGACACAGATACGCAGTATTTT. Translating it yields CASSKADTDTQYF.

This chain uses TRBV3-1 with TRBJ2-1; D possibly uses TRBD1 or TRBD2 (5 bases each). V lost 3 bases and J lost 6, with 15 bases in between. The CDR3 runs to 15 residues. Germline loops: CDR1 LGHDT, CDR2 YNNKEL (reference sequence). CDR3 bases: TGTGCCAGCAGCCATGTAGTGGGGACGAGCAATGAGCAGTTCTTC. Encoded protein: CASSHVVGTSNEQFF.

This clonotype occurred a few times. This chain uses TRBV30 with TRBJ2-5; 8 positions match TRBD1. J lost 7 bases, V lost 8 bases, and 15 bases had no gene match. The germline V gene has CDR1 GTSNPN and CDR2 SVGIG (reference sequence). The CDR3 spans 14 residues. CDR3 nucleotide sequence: TGTGCCCTGAGTGGACAGGGAAAACTCGGGACCCAGTACTTC. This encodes CALSGQGKLGTQYF. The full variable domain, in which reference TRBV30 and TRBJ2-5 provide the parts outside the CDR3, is SQTIHQWPATLVQPVGSPLSLECTVEGTSNPNLYWYRQAAGRGLQLLFYSVGIGQISSEVPQNLSASRPQDRQFILSSKKLLLSDSGFYLCALSGQGKLGTQYFGPGTRLLVL.

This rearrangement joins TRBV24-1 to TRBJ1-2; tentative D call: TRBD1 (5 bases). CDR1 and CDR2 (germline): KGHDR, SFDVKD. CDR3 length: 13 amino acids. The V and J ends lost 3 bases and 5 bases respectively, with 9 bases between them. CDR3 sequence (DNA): TGTGCCACCAGTGATGACAGAACTTATGGCTACACCTTC. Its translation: CATSDDRTYGYTF.

Here the CDR3 reads CASSPQGRRTEAFF. DNA of the CDR3: TGTGCCAGCAGCCCTCAGGGCCGGCGTACTGAAGCTTTCTTT. This chain joins TRBV7-2 and TRBJ1-1; D is perhaps TRBD1 (5 bases). The germline gives CDR1 SGHTA, CDR2 FQGNSA. This CDR3 region has 14 residues. V was cut by 5 bases and J by 5 bases, with 15 bases left in between.

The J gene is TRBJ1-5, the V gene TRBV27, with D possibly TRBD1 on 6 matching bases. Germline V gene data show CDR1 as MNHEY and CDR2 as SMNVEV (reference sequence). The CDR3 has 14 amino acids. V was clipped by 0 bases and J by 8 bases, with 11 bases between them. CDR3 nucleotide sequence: TGTGCCAGCAGTTTATCGCAGGGGAAGGAGCCCCAGCATTTT. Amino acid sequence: CASSLSQGKEPQHF.

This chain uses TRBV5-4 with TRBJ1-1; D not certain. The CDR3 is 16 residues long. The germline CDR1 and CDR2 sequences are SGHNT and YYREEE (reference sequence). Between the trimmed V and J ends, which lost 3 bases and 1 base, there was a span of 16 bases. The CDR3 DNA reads TGTGCCAGCAGCTCCGACCCAGGAGGAGCGAACACTGAAGCTTTCTTT. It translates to CASSSDPGGANTEAFF. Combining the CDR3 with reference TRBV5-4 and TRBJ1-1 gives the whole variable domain ETGVTQSPTHLIKTRGQQVTLRCSSQSGHNTVSWYQQALGQGPQFIFQYYREEENGRGNFPPRFSGLQFPNYSSELNVNALELDDSALYLCASSSDPGGANTEAFFGQGTRLTVV.

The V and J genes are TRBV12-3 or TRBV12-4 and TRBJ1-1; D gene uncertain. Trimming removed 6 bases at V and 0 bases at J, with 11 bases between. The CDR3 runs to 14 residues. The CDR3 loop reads CASSTGRMNTEAFF. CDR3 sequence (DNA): TGTGCCAGCAGCACTGGACGGATGAACACTGAAGCTTTCTTT.

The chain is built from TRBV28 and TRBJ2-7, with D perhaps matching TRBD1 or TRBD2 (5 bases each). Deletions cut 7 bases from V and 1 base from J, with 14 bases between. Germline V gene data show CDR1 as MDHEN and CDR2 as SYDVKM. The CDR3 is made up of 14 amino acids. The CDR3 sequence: CASTQGGLSYEQYF. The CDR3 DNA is TGTGCCAGCACCCAGGGCGGGTTATCCTACGAGCAGTACTTC.

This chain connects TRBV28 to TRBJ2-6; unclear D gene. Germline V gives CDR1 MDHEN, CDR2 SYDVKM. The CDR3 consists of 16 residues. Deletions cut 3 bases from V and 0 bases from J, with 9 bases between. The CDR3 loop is CASSLDVPSGANVLTF. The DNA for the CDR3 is TGTGCCAGCAGTTTGGACGTCCCCTCTGGGGCCAACGTCCTGACTTTC.